This T cell receptor beta chain is from a study of blood T cell repertoires in COVID-19. About the research overall: PBMCs, B-cell-depleted T cells, or T cells were the source of the cDNA or gDNA that made up the material.

V was clipped by 6 bases and J by 3 bases, with 8 bases between them. The CDR3 covers 13 residues. Germline V gene lookup returns CDR1 SGHVS and CDR2 FQNEAQ. Repertoires were generated with immunoSEQ multiplex PCR, while TCRdb's copy carries only in-frame clones and drops some. The sample contains 95,000 to 150,000 clones, under 90% of which appear only once. The origin of this receptor is a woman between 65 and 79 years old with acute or convalescent COVID-19. Sequences were obtained from peripheral blood. This chain joins TRBV7-8 and TRBJ2-2, with D possibly being TRBD2 (6 bases). The CDR3 sequence: CASSGGYTGELFF. The CDR3 nucleotides are TGTGCCAGCAGTGGGGGGTACACCGGGGAGCTGTTTTTT. Combining the CDR3 with reference TRBV7-8 and TRBJ2-2 gives the whole variable domain GAGVSQSPRYKVAKRGQDVALRCDPISGHVSLFWYQQALGQGPEFLTYFQNEAQLDKSGLPSDRFFAERPEGSVSTLKIQRTQQEDSAVYLCASSGGYTGELFFGEGSRLTVL.